This section outlines one T cell receptor (beta chain) sequence together with its context. Its cognate antigen is unknown. The CDR3 length is 15 residues. The V segment lost 4 bases and the J segment 6 bases; nucleotides outside the gene matches: 5. CDR1 is KGHDR and CDR2 is SFDVKD in the germline V gene. This sample was taken from a study of blood T cells in healthy people across ages. Study results and caveats: Higher diversity, along with more naive CD4+ cells, distinguished long-lived donors from aged donors.

Through a sample-barcoded 5' primer and a J-beta primer mix, a second PCR was run for roughly 7 to 12 cycles. One entry per CDR3 protein, called by TCRdb with MiXCR from the 5' RACE reads. The sample carries some 1.7 million distinct CDR3 sequences, about 30% recorded once. This sequence originates from a woman aged 30 to 39 in good health. Sequenced input: blood. The chain couples TRBV24-1 to TRBJ2-2; 9 bases agree with TRBD1. In nucleotides, the CDR3 is TGTGCCACCAGTGACTCCGGGACAGGGTCCGGGGAGCTGTTTTTT. This codes for CATSDSGTGSGELFF.